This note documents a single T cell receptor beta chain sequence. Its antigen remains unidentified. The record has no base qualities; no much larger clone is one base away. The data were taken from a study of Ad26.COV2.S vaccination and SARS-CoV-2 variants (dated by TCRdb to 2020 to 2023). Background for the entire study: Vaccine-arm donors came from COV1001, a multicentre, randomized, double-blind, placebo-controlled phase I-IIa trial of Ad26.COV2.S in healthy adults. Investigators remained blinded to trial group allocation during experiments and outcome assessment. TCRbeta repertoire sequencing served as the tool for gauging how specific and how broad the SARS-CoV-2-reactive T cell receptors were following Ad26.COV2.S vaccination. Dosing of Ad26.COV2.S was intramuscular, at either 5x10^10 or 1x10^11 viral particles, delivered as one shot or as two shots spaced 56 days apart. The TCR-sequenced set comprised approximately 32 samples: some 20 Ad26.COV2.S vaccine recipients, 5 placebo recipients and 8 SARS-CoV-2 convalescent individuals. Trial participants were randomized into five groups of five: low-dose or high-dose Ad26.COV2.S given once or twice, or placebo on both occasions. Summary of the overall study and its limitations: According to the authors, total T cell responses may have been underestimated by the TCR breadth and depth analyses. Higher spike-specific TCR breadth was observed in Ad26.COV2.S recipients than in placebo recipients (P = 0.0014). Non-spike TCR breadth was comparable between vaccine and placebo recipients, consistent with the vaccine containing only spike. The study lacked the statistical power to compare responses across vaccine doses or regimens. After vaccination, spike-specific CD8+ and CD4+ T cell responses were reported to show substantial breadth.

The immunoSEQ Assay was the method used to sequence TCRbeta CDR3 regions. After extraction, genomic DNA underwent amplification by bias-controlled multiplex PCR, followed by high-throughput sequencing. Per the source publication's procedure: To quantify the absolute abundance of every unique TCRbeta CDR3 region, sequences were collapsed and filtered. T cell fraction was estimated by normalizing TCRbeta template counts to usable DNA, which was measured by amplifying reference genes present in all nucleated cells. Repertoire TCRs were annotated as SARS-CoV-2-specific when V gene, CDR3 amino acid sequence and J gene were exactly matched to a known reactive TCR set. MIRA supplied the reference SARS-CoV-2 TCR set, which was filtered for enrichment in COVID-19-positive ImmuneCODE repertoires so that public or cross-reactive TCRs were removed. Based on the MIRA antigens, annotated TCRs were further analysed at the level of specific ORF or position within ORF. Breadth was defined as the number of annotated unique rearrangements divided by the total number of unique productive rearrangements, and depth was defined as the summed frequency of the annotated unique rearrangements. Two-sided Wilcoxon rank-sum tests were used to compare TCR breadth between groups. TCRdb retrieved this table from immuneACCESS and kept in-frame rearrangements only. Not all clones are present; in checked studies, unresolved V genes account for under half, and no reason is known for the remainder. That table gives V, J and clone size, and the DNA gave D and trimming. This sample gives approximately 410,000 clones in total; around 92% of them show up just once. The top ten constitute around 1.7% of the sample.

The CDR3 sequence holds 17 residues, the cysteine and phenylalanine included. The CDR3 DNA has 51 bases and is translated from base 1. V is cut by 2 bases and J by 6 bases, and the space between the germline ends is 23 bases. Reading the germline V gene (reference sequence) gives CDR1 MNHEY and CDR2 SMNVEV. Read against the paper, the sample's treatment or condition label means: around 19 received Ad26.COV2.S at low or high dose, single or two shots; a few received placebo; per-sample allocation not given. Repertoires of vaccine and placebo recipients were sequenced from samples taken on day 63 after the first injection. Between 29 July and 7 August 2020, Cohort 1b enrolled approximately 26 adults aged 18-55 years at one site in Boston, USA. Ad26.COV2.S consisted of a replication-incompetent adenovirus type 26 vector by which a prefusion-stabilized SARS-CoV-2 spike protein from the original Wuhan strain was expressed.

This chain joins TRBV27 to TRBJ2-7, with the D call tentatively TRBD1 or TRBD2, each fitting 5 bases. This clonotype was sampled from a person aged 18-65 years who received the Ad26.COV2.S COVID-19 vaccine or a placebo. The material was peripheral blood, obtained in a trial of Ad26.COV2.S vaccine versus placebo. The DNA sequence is TGTGCCAGCAGTTTAAGGGCAGGGACCTCAACTACGCGCGAGCAGTACTTC. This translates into CASSLRAGTSTTREQYF.